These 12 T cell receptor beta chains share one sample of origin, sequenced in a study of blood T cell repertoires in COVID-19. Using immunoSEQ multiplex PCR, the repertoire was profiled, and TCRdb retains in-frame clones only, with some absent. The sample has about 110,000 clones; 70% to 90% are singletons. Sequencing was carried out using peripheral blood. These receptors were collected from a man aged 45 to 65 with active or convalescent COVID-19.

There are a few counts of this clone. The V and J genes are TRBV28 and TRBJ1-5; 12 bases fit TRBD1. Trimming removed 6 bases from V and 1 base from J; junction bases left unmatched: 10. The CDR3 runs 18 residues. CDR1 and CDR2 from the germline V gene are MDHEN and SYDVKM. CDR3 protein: CASSNRDRGRKSNQPQHF. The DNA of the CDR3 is TGTGCCAGCAGCAACCGGGACAGGGGGCGAAAGAGCAATCAGCCCCAGCATTTT.

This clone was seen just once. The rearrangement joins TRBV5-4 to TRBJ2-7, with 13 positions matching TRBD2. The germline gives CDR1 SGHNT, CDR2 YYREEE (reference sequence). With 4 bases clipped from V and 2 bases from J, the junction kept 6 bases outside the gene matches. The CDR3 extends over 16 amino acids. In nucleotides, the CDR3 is TGTGCCAGCAGCCCCGGACTAGCGGGAGACACCTACGAGCAGTACTTC. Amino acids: CASSPGLAGDTYEQYF. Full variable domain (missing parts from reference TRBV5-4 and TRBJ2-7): ETGVTQSPTHLIKTRGQQVTLRCSSQSGHNTVSWYQQALGQGPQFIFQYYREEENGRGNFPPRFSGLQFPNYSSELNVNALELDDSALYLCASSPGLAGDTYEQYFGPGTRLTVT.

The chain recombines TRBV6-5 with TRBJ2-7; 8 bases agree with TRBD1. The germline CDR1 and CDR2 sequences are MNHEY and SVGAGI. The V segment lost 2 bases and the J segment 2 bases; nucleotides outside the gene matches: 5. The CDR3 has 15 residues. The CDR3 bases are TGTGCCAGCAGTTACGTCGGACAGGGACCCTACGAGCAGTACTTC. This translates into CASSYVGQGPYEQYF.

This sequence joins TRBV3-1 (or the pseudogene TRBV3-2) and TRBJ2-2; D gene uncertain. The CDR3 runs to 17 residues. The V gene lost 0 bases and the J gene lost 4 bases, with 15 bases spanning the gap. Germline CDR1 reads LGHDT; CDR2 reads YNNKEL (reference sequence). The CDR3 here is CASSQDILEGFTGELFF. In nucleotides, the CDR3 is TGTGCCAGCAGCCAAGATATCCTAGAAGGATTCACCGGGGAGCTGTTTTTT.

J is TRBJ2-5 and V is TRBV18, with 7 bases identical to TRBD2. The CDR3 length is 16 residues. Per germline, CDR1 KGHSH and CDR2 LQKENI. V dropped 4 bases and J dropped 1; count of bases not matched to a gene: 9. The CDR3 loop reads CASSRGGPGSQETQYF. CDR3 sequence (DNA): TGTGCCAGCTCACGCGGGGGTCCAGGCTCCCAAGAGACCCAGTACTTC.

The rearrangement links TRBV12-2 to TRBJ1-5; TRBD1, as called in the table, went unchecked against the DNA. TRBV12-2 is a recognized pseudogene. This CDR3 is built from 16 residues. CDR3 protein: CASRFPEQGILQPQHF. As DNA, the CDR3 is TGTGCAAGTCGCTTCCCTGAGCAGGGGATCCTTCAGCCCCAGCATTTT.

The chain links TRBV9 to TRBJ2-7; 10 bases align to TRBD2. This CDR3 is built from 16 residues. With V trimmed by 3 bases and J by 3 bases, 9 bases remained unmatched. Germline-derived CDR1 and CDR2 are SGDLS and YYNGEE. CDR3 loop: CASSAGSSGSFYEQYF. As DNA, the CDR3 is TGTGCCAGCAGCGCAGGATCTAGCGGGAGTTTCTACGAGCAGTACTTC.

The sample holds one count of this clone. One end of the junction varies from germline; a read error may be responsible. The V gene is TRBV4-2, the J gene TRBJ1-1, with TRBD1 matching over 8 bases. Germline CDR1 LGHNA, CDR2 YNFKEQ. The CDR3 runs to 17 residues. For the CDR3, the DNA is TGTGCCAGCAGCCAAGGGCAGGGGGCGGTGGTGGACACCGAAGCTTTCTTT. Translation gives CASSQGQGAVVDTEAFF.

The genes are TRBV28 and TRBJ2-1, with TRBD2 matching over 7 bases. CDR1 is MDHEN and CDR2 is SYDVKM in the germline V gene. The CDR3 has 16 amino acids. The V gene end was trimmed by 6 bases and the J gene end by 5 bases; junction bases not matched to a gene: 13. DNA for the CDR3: TGTGCCAGCAGGTCAAGCGGGATCCGCCCCAACAATGAGCAGTTCTTC. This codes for CASRSSGIRPNNEQFF.

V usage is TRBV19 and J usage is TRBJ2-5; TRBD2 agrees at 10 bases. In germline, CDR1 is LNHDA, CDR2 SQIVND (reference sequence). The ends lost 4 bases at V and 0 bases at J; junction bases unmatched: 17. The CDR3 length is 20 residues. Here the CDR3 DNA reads TGTGCCAGTAGTAGAATCCGCGGGGCTAGCGGGAGAGCAAACCAAGAGACCCAGTACTTC. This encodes CASSRIRGASGRANQETQYF.

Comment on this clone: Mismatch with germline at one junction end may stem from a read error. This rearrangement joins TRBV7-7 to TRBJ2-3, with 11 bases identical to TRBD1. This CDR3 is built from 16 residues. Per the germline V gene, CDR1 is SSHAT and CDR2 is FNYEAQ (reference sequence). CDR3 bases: TGTGCTAGCATTCCGGGACAGGGGGATTTCACAGATACGCAGTATTTT. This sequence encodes CASIPGQGDFTDTQYF.

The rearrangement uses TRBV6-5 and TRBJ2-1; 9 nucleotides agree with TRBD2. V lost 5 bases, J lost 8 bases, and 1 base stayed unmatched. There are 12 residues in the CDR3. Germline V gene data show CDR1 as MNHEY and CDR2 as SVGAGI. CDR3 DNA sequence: TGTGCCAGCAGTCGGACTAGCGATGAGCAGTTCTTC. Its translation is CASSRTSDEQFF.